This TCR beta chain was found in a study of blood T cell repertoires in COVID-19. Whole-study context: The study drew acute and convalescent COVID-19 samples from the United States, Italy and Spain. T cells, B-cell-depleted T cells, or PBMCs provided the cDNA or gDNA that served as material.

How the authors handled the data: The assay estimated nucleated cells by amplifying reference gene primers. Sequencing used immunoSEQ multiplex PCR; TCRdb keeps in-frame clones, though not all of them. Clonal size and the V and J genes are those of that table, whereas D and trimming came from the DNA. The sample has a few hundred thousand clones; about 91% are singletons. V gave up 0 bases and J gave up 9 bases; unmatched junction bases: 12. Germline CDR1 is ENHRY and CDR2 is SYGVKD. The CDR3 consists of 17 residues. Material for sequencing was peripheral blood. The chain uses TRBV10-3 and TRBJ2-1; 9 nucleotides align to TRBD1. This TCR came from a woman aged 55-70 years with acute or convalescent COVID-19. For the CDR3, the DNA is TGTGCCATCAGTGAGTCGTGGCGGGACAGGGCTTTAGTTGAGCAGTTCTTC. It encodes CAISESWRDRALVEQFF.